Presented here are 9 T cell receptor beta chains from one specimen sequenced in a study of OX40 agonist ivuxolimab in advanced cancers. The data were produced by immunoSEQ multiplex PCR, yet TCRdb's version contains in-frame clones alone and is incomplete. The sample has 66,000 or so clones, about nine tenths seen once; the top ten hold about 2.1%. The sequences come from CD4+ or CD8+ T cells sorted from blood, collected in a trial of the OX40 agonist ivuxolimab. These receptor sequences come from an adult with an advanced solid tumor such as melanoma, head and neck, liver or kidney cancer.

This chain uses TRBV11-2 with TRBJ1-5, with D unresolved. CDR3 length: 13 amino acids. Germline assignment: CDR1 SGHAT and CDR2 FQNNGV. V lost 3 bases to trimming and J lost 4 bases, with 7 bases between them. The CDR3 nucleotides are TGTGCCAGCAGCTTGAGTACGAATCAGCCCCAGCATTTT. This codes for CASSLSTNQPQHF.

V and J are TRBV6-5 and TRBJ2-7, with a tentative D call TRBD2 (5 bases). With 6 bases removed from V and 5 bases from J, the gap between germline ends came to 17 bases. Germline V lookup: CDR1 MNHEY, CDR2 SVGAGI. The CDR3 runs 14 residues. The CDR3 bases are TGTGCCAGCAGAAGGCCGGGAAGTTCGAACGAGCAGTACTTC. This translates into CASRRPGSSNEQYF.

The CDR3, as DNA: TGTGCCAGCAGCTCTACCCGTCTGAGTGCAACTAATGAAAAACTGTTTTTT. This codes for CASSSTRLSATNEKLFF. This chain uses TRBV11-2 with TRBJ1-4; unclear D gene. The CDR3 extends over 17 amino acids. With 4 bases removed from V and 0 bases from J, the gap between germline ends came to 15 bases. Germline CDR1 and CDR2: SGHAT and FQNNGV.

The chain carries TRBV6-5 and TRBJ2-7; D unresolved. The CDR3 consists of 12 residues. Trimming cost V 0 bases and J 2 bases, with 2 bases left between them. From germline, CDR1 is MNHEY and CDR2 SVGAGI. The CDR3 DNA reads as TGTGCCAGCAGTTACTCGACCTACGAGCAGTACTTC. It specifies CASSYSTYEQYF.

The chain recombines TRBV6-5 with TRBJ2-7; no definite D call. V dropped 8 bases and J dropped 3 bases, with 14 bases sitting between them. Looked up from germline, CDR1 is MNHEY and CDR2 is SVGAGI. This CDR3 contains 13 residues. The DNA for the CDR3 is TGTGCCAGCTCTCTTGCGGCGGACTACGAGCAGTACTTC. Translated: CASSLAADYEQYF.

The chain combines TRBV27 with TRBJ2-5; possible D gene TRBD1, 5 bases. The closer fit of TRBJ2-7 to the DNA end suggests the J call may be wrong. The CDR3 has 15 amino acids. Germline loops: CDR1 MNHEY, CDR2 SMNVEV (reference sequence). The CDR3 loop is CATSIRRQGDYEQYF. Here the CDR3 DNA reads TGTGCCACCTCAATCCGGCGGCAGGGTGACTACGAGCAGTACTTC.

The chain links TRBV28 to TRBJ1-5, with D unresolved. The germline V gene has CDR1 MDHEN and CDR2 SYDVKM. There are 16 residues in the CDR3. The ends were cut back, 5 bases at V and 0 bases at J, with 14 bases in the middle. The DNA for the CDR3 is TGTGCCAGCAGTCTAGTAGGTCGTAATAGCAATCAGCCCCAGCATTTT. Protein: CASSLVGRNSNQPQHF.

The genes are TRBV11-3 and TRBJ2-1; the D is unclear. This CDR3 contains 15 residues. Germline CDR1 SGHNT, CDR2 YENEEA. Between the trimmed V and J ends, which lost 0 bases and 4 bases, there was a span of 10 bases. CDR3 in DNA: TGTGCCAGCAGCTTAGACGGGTATACATACAATGAGCAGTTCTTC. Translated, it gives CASSLDGYTYNEQFF.

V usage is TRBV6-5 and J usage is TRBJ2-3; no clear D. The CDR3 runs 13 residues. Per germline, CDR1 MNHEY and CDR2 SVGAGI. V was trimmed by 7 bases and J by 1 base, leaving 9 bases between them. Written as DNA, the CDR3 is TGTGCCAGCATAGTGGTTGGCACAGATACGCAGTATTTT. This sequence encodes CASIVVGTDTQYF.